The rows below give T cell receptor beta chains drawn from one sample of a study of T cells in Graves' hyperthyroidism and ophthalmopathy. TCRdb used MiXCR to reprocess the multiplex PCR reads, holding one entry per CDR3 protein. The profile covers about 380,000 distinct CDR3 sequences, with roughly 20% appearing a single time and 35% to 45% taken by the ten largest. Sequenced sample: blood. All receptors come from a man aged 18-30 years with Graves' ophthalmopathy. CDR3s include the opening cysteine and the closing phenylalanine or tryptophan. A D gene is named only where the DNA matches it firmly. For some rows the clone size is stated as once, few or many, or as a class when expanded; others skip it.

>many|TRBV11-1|TRBJ1-1|TRBD1
TGTGCCAGCAGCTTAGGGCCAACAGGGGGTGAGACTGAAGCTTTCTTT
CASSLGPTGGETEAFF
>many|TRBV28|TRBJ2-5|TRBD1
TGTGCCAGCAGCAGTCAACAGGGGGCTAGACAAGAGACCCAGTACTTC
CASSSQQGARQETQYF
>few|TRBV4-1|TRBJ1-2|TRBD1
TGCGCCAGCAGCCACCCTAACCGGGACAGGGGGTTTTTGAATGGCTACACCTTC
CASSHPNRDRGFLNGYTF
>few|TRBV29-1|TRBJ1-1|-
TGCAGCGGAGGGGGAGGGGTCACTGAAGCTTTCTTT
CSGGGGVTEAFF
>many|TRBV6-1|TRBJ2-3|-
TGTGCCAGCAGTGAGAAAGCAGAAGGGCCAGATACGCAGTATTTT
CASSEKAEGPDTQYF
>-|TRBV20-1|TRBJ2-1|TRBD2
TGCAGTGCTAGAGAAATAACCGGGACTAGCGGGAGAGGGTCCTACAATGAGCAGTTCTTC
CSAREITGTSGRGSYNEQFF
>-|TRBV7-2|TRBJ1-3|TRBD1
TGTGCCAGCAGCGTGGACAGGGGTCACACCATATATTTT
CASSVDRGHTIYF
>few|TRBV29-1|TRBJ2-1|TRBD1
TGCAGCATTCGAGGGGGCCCGAGGAATGAGCAGTTCTTC
CSIRGGPRNEQFF
>many|TRBV18|TRBJ2-7|-
TGTGCCAGCTCACCGGTAGCGTATGAGCAGTACTTC
CASSPVAYEQYF
>many|TRBV20-1|TRBJ2-7|-
TGCAGTGCTAGCCGAAGTAGGGGATACGAGCAGTACTTC
CSASRSRGYEQYF
>many|TRBV28|TRBJ1-1|TRBD1
TGTGCCAGCAGTGCCGGCGACAGGGGGCCGGGGACTGAAGCTTTCTTT
CASSAGDRGPGTEAFF
>-|TRBV20-1|TRBJ2-4|-
TGCAGTCTCCCCGGGGCCAAAAACATTCAGTACTTC
CSLPGAKNIQYF
>-|TRBV15|TRBJ1-4|-
TGTGCCACCAAACCGTACAGGGATGGTGAAAAACTGTTTTTT
CATKPYRDGEKLFF
>-|TRBV5-1|TRBJ2-7|-
TGCGCCAGCAGTGGAGTGGCAGGGTCCTACGAGCAGTACTTC
CASSGVAGSYEQYF
>many|TRBV7-9|TRBJ2-3|-
TGTGCCAGCAGCTCGACACCAAGGTTCACAGATACGCAGTATTTT
CASSSTPRFTDTQYF
>-|TRBV6-5|TRBJ1-1|-
TGTGCCAGCAGTTACTCCTGGACGAACACTGAAGCTTTCTTT
CASSYSWTNTEAFF
>many|TRBV7-3|TRBJ2-1|-
TGTGCCAGCAGCTCACTCGGGGGAAGCTACAATGAGCAGTTCTTC
CASSSLGGSYNEQFF
>many|TRBV28|TRBJ2-7|TRBD1
TGTGCCAGCAGTCCCCGATCGGACAGGGCCTACGAGCAGTACTTC
CASSPRSDRAYEQYF
>-|TRBV5-1|TRBJ2-1|TRBD2
TGCGCCAGCAGCTTGTGGGTTAGCGGGGGGAATAATGAGCAGTTCTTC
CASSLWVSGGNNEQFF
>many|TRBV6-1|TRBJ2-7|-
TGTGCCAGCAGGCACAAGGGGGGGCAGTACTTC
CASRHKGGQYF
>many|TRBV7-9|TRBJ2-3|-
TGTGCCAGCAGCCTAATGGCAGATACGCAGTATTTT
CASSLMADTQYF
>many|TRBV7-3|TRBJ2-2|TRBD2
TGTGCCAGCAGCCCCGGTCCCGGGACTAGCGGGGGCGGAGGCACCGGGGAGCTGTTTTTT
CASSPGPGTSGGGGTGELFF
>many|TRBV28|TRBJ2-5|-
TGTGCCAGCAGTTACGGAGACCAAGAGACCCAGTACTTC
CASSYGDQETQYF
>-|TRBV4-1|TRBJ2-7|TRBD2
TGCGCCAGCGGTCGACTAGCGGGAGACTACGAGCAGTACTTC
CASGRLAGDYEQYF
>many|TRBV2|TRBJ1-6|-
TGTGCCAGCAGTGAAGGGACTGCCGGTCAGTCACCCCTCCACTTT
CASSEGTAGQSPLHF
>many|TRBV7-9|TRBJ2-4|-
TGTGCCAGCAGCTCCACCGGGGACATTCAGTACTTC
CASSSTGDIQYF
>many|TRBV20-1|TRBJ2-3|-
TGCAGTGCTAGCTGGGTCTCGGCAGATACGCAGTATTTT
CSASWVSADTQYF
>-|TRBV19|TRBJ1-1|-
TGTGCCAGTAGTATCAAGGGGCTCACTGAAGCTTTCTTT
CASSIKGLTEAFF